One TCR beta chain is described in this entry. The antigen is unknown. The data originate from a study of radiation and T cells in renal cell carcinoma. Points from the study as a whole: From baseline, blood top tumor clonotypes peaked at 2 weeks post-radiation. Pretreatment tumor biopsies were lacking, so baseline clonotypes are unknown.

Clones were sequenced by immunoSEQ multiplex PCR, and TCRdb holds only the in-frame ones, with some missing. The sample yields approximately 150,000 clones, around 88% seen once. CDR1 and CDR2 (germline): SGHNT, YYREEE (reference sequence). V was cut by 9 bases and J by 1 base, with 12 bases left in between. The CDR3 totals 13 residues. Time point: blood 4 weeks post-SBRT, at nephrectomy. As for treatment: 15 Gy SBRT to primary tumor, nephrectomy 4 weeks later. Nephrectomy followed 15 Gy stereotactic body radiation by 4 weeks. Serial blood draws occurred at baseline and 2 and 4 weeks post-SBRT. V gene TRBV5-4 combines with J gene TRBJ2-3; a possible D gene is TRBD2 (6 bases). The sequenced sample was blood, obtained from a patient whose treatment included radiotherapy and nephrectomy. The source of this sequence is a woman in her fifties or sixties with renal cell carcinoma. The CDR3 sequence: CATLPGGTDTQYF. The CDR3 DNA is TGTGCCACCCTCCCGGGGGGCACAGATACGCAGTATTTT.